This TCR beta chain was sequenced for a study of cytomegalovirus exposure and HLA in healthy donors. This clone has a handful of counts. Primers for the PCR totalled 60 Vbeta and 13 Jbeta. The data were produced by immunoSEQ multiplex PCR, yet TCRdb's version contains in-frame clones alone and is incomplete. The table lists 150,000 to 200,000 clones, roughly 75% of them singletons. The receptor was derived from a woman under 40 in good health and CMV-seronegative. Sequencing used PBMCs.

CDR3 amino acids: CASSLRLTGLDEKLFF. For the CDR3, the DNA is TGTGCCAGCAGCCTTCGTCTGACAGGGTTGGATGAAAAACTGTTTTTT. The V call is TRBV7-9, the J call TRBJ1-4; 7 bases fit TRBD1. This CDR3 comprises 16 residues. The junction had 12 bases not matched to a gene; V was cut back by 5 bases and J by 6 bases. Per germline, CDR1 SEHNR and CDR2 FQNEAQ (reference sequence). Using reference TRBV7-9 and TRBJ1-4 for the parts outside the CDR3, the full variable domain is DTGVSQNPRHKITKRGQNVTFRCDPISEHNRLYWYRQTLGQGPEFLTYFQNEAQLEKSRLLSDRFSAERPKGSFSTLEIQRTEQGDSAMYLCASSLRLTGLDEKLFFGSGTQLSVL.